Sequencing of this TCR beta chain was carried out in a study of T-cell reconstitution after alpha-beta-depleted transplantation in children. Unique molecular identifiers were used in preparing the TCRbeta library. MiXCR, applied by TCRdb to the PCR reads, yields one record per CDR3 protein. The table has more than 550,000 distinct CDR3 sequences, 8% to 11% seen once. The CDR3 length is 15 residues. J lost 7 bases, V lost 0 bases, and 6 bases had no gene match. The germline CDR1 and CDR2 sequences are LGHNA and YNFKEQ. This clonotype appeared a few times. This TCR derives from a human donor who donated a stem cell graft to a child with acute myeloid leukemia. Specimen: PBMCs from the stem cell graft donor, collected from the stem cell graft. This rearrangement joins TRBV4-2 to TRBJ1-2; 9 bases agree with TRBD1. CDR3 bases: TGTGCCAGCAGCCAAGATCCGACAGGGGGTAGTGGCTACACCTTC. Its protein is CASSQDPTGGSGYTF.